Sequencing of this TCR beta chain was carried out in a study of beta chain features in type 1 diabetes. Since all of the isolated RNA was reverse transcribed, expressed TCRB transcripts were what got sequenced. The method was immunoSEQ multiplex PCR; TCRdb's version includes in-frame clones alone and lacks a portion of them. The sample lists fewer than 350,000 clones, roughly a fifth occurring once. Every sorted population was more than 98% pure. Germline-derived CDR1 and CDR2 are SEHNR and FQNEAQ (reference sequence). V was trimmed by 5 bases and J by 8 bases, leaving 18 bases between them. The CDR3 has 14 residues. In this sample, this clone turned up a few times.

J is TRBJ1-2 and V is TRBV7-9; tentatively, D is TRBD1 (5 bases). This clonotype was obtained from a woman younger than 35 in good health. Specimen: naive CD4+ T cells from blood. The DNA for the CDR3 is TGTGCCAGCAGCCCCGGGGGGAAATTTACCGGCTACACCTTC. This sequence encodes CASSPGGKFTGYTF.